This TCR beta chain was recovered during a study of T cell responses to AZD1222 COVID-19 vaccine. The germline V gene encodes CDR1 SGHDT and CDR2 YYEEEE. The CDR3 is 12 residues long, ends included. About this clone: What it binds is not known. The CDR3 end shows no conserved phenylalanine or tryptophan, and so a read error is likely. No DNA is shown, since the ends of the CDR3 on it are uncertain; the CDR3 is the one TCRdb lists.

Study results and caveats: Donors skewed white British and female; clonal diversity was possibly underestimated. Increased Spike-specific TCR breadth and depth were observed after two AZD1222 doses.

Assay: immunoSEQ multiplex PCR; the TCRdb copy retains only in-frame clones and omits some. In the table there are about 150,000 clones, about 89% of which are singletons. The V call is TRBV5-6, the J call TRBJ1-1; TRBD1 is the table's D call and was not checked against the DNA. Sequencing used peripheral blood, obtained on day 0 of AZD1222 vaccination. The TCR comes from an adult in good health. The CDR3 is CASSLGGQAHSV.